These 14 T cell receptor beta chains share one sample of origin, sequenced in a study of T cells in Graves' hyperthyroidism and ophthalmopathy. Researchers amplified the TCR beta CDR3 regions from RNA transcripts. First-round RT-PCR of the TCR CDR3 relied on the HTBI primer set. TCRdb re-called the multiplex PCR reads with MiXCR, one entry per CDR3 protein. This table has 500,000 to 600,000 distinct CDR3 sequences, about 46% appearing once. The sequenced material came from peripheral blood or thyroid tissue (not recorded which). These receptors came from an adult woman with Graves' disease, either hyperthyroidism or ophthalmopathy (not recorded which).

This clonotype came up a few times. CDR3 sequence (DNA): TGTGCCAGCAGTGTGGGGGTCGAGCAGTACTTC. Its translation: CASSVGVEQYF. V and J are TRBV2 and TRBJ2-7; D possibly uses TRBD1 or TRBD2 (5 bases each). CDR3 length: 11 amino acids. Germline V gene lookup returns CDR1 SNHLY and CDR2 FYNNEI. V lost 4 bases to trimming and J lost 6 bases, with 7 bases between them.

This sequence joins TRBV29-1 and TRBJ1-2; no reliable D call. Trimming shortened V by 3 bases and J by 8 bases, and 10 bases separated the two germline ends. The CDR3 length is 11 residues. Germline V gene lookup returns CDR1 SQVTM and CDR2 ANQGSEA. Here the CDR3 reads CSVDLGGGYTF. In nucleotides, the CDR3 is TGCAGCGTTGACTTGGGAGGCGGCTACACCTTC.

The rearrangement uses TRBV10-3 and TRBJ2-7, with D possibly matching TRBD1 (6 bases). The CDR3 contains 12 residues. Germline CDR1 and CDR2: ENHRY and SYGVKD. V was shortened by 4 bases and J by 2 bases, with 6 bases between the two germline ends. The CDR3: CAISGDTYEQYF. CDR3 DNA: TGTGCCATCAGTGGGGACACCTACGAGCAGTACTTC.

This clonotype was counted only a few times. The gene calls are TRBV28 and TRBJ2-2, with D possibly matching TRBD2 (6 bases). Germline CDR1 and CDR2: MDHEN and SYDVKM. This CDR3 spans 14 amino acids. V lost 6 bases, J lost 4 bases, and 12 bases lay in between. The CDR3 loop is CASRAGSFTGELFF. The CDR3 nucleotides read TGTGCCAGCAGAGCGGGCTCTTTCACCGGGGAGCTGTTTTTT.

The gene calls are TRBV12-3 or TRBV12-4 and TRBJ2-7; D possibly uses TRBD1 or TRBD2 (5 bases each). The V end lost 5 bases, the J end lost 2 bases, and 13 bases lay between the germline ends. CDR3 length equals 14 residues. CDR3 sequence reads: CASSLWDRTYEQYF. The CDR3 DNA sequence: TGTGCCAGCAGTCTCTGGGACCGGACCTACGAGCAGTACTTC.

The V call is TRBV25-1, the J call TRBJ2-2; 8 bases fit TRBD1. CDR1 and CDR2 from the germline V gene are MGHDK and SYGVNS. The CDR3 sequence is 15 residues long. Trimming took 8 bases from V and 5 from J; bases not matched to a gene: 10. The DNA of the CDR3 is TGTGCCAGCGGTCCCTGGGACAGGTCAACCGGGGAGCTGTTTTTT. It is translated as CASGPWDRSTGELFF.

This clonotype showed up just once. V gene TRBV7-9 combines with J gene TRBJ2-7; 8 nucleotides line up with TRBD2. This CDR3 is built from 13 residues. After removal of 5 bases from V and 3 bases from J, the junction contained 3 bases not matched to a gene. Germline CDR1 reads SEHNR; CDR2 reads FQNEAQ (reference sequence). The CDR3 here is CASSAGGRYEQYF. The DNA of the CDR3 is TGTGCCAGCAGCGCGGGGGGACGCTACGAGCAGTACTTC.

This clonotype was counted a few times. This chain joins TRBV28 and TRBJ2-5, with 9 nucleotides matching TRBD2. This CDR3 has 15 residues. Per germline, CDR1 MDHEN and CDR2 SYDVKM. With 6 bases clipped from V and 4 bases from J, the junction kept 9 bases outside the gene matches. CDR3 in amino acids: CASSPSGAGGETQYF. For the CDR3, the DNA is TGTGCCAGCAGCCCATCTGGAGCGGGAGGAGAGACCCAGTACTTC.

V usage is TRBV28 and J usage is TRBJ1-2; possibly TRBD1 for D (5 bases). CDR1 is MDHEN and CDR2 is SYDVKM in the germline V gene. Trimming removed 6 bases at V and 8 bases at J, with 10 bases between. The CDR3 extends over 11 amino acids. CDR3 coding DNA: TGTGCCAGCAGCACCGGGGGGGGCTACACCTTC. Protein product: CASSTGGGYTF.

This clonotype was recorded at least ten times. The CDR3 nucleotides are TGTGCCAGCAGCTTAGACGTGTCGAATGAAAAACTGTTTTTT. The encoded protein is CASSLDVSNEKLFF. This chain links TRBV7-9 with TRBJ1-4; D gene ambiguous. Germline CDR1 and CDR2: SEHNR and FQNEAQ (reference sequence). This CDR3 has 14 residues. Trimming left V 1 base short and J 5 bases short, with 8 bases between.

At least ten counts were recorded for this clonotype. This chain joins TRBV20-1 and TRBJ1-2, with no clear D. Trimming stripped 1 base from V and 4 bases from J, with 16 bases between. CDR1 is DFQATT and CDR2 is SNEGSKA in the germline V gene (reference sequence). The CDR3 is 15 amino acids. The CDR3 is CSARAAPRAVYGYTF. CDR3 sequence (DNA): TGCAGTGCTAGAGCCGCACCTCGGGCAGTCTATGGCTACACCTTC.

The chain is built from TRBV7-2 and TRBJ2-5, with 8 nucleotides matching TRBD1. This CDR3 comprises 14 residues. Losses at the gene ends were 5 bases for V and 3 bases for J; bases not matched to a gene: 5. The germline V gene encodes CDR1 SGHTA and CDR2 FQGNSA. The CDR3 DNA follows: TGTGCCAGCAGCCCCAACAGGGGGAAAGAGACCCAGTACTTC. Translation gives CASSPNRGKETQYF.

The chain uses TRBV7-6 and TRBJ1-5; no clear D gene. This CDR3 spans 17 amino acids. V lost 3 bases to trimming and J lost 0 bases, with 15 bases between them. The germline V gene has CDR1 SGHVS and CDR2 FNYEAQ. The DNA for the CDR3 is TGTGCCAGCAGCTTGGCGGCGGGAGGTGGTAGCAATCAGCCCCAGCATTTT. This translates into CASSLAAGGGSNQPQHF.

This clonotype occurred many times. This chain links TRBV25-1 with TRBJ1-1; D ambiguous. The V gene's germline CDR1 is MGHDK and CDR2 SYGVNS. CDR3 length equals 15 residues. V lost 4 bases and J 1 base, leaving 13 bases between the germline ends. CDR3 residues: CASSGAVGRNTEAFF. In DNA form, the CDR3 reads TGTGCCAGCAGTGGGGCAGTAGGCCGGAACACTGAAGCTTTCTTT.